This record looks at one T cell receptor beta chain sequence and its context. From germline, CDR1 is KGHSH and CDR2 LQKENI. The CDR3 has 17 amino acids. The junction had 14 bases not matched to a gene; V was cut back by 2 bases and J by 5 bases. The source of the sample is a study of blood T cell repertoires in COVID-19. Repertoires were generated with immunoSEQ multiplex PCR, while TCRdb's copy carries only in-frame clones and drops some. The sample yields fewer than 350,000 clones, 85% seen once. This chain joins TRBV18 and TRBJ1-1; 7 bases are shared with TRBD1. The sequence derives from a woman aged 25 to 39 who had been exposed to COVID-19. The sample taken for sequencing was PBMCs or T cells enriched from blood (not recorded which). CDR3 loop: CASSPERTKGARTEAFF. In DNA, the CDR3 is TGTGCCAGCTCACCAGAGAGAACGAAGGGGGCGAGGACTGAAGCTTTCTTT.